The next 22 T cell receptor beta chains were all read from a single sample in a study of brain T cells in children with intractable seizures. TCRdb's table, derived via immunoSEQ multiplex PCR, lists solely in-frame clones and lacks some. The sample contains just under 65,000 clones, 95% to 97% of which appear only once. The material was peripheral blood, obtained at surgery. These receptors were obtained from a boy younger than two with focal cortical dysplasia and intractable seizures.

This sequence joins TRBV27 and TRBJ1-4; TRBD1 is a possible D gene (6 bases). Trimming removed 5 bases at V and 3 bases at J, with 13 bases between. Germline loops: CDR1 MNHEY, CDR2 SMNVEV (reference sequence). This CDR3 spans 15 amino acids. CDR3: CASSLNRASNEKLFF. CDR3 in DNA: TGTGCCAGCAGTCTCAACAGGGCCTCTAATGAAAAACTGTTTTTT.

This rearrangement joins TRBV7-2 to TRBJ2-1; maybe TRBD2 (6 bases). V was shortened by 1 base and J by 0 bases, with 16 bases between the two germline ends. The germline CDR1 and CDR2 sequences are SGHTA and FQGNSA. CDR3 length: 18 residues. Here the CDR3 reads CASSLGGGGGYSYNEQFF. Written as DNA, the CDR3 is TGTGCCAGCAGCTTAGGCGGTGGTGGGGGGTACTCCTACAATGAGCAGTTCTTC.

This chain uses TRBV27 with TRBJ2-3; no definite D call. The CDR3 totals 16 residues. Germline CDR1 and CDR2: MNHEY and SMNVEV (reference sequence). V lost 8 bases to trimming and J lost 0 bases, with 18 bases between them. The CDR3 DNA sequence: TGTGCCAGCGTCCCCTCTCCCTATCCAAGCACAGATACGCAGTATTTT. Protein: CASVPSPYPSTDTQYF.

This clone was observed a few times. The chain is built from TRBV28 and TRBJ1-6, with 9 bases aligning to TRBD1. Germline CDR1 MDHEN, CDR2 SYDVKM. The V gene end was trimmed by 7 bases and the J gene end by 7 bases; junction bases not matched to a gene: 14. This CDR3 spans 17 amino acids. The chain's CDR3 is CASTVPGQGSINSPLHF. In DNA form, the CDR3 reads TGTGCCAGCACCGTCCCGGGACAGGGTTCGATAAATTCACCCCTCCACTTT. Full variable domain (outside the CDR3, taken from reference TRBV28 and TRBJ1-6): DVKVTQSSRYLVKRTGEKVFLECVQDMDHENMFWYRQDPGLGLRLIYFSYDVKMKEKGDIPEGYSVSREKKERFSLILESASTNQTSMYLCASTVPGQGSINSPLHFGNGTRLTVT.

The chain couples TRBV5-5 to TRBJ2-1; possibly TRBD2 for D (5 bases). Between the trimmed V and J ends, which lost 0 bases and 6 bases, there was a span of 13 bases. CDR3 length: 15 amino acids. From germline, CDR1 is SGHKS and CDR2 YYEKEE (reference sequence). The CDR3 loop is CASSLGALRANEQFF. CDR3 DNA: TGTGCCAGCAGCTTGGGGGCGTTGAGGGCCAATGAGCAGTTCTTC.

This clone showed up just once. The gene calls are TRBV4-1 and TRBJ2-7; D may be TRBD1 (5 bases). The CDR3 has 16 amino acids. Germline CDR1 MGHRA, CDR2 YSYEKL. V gave up 0 bases and J gave up 2 bases, with 14 bases separating them. The CDR3: CASSQDQRQPPYEQYF. CDR3 in DNA: TGCGCCAGCAGCCAAGATCAGCGACAGCCTCCCTACGAGCAGTACTTC.

This sequence joins TRBV19 and TRBJ1-2, with D unresolved. CDR1 is LNHDA and CDR2 is SQIVND in the germline V gene (reference sequence). The V end was cut by 6 bases, the J end by 4 bases, with 12 bases between. This CDR3 spans 13 amino acids. The chain's CDR3 is CASSPGAVYGYTF. The CDR3 DNA reads TGTGCCAGTAGCCCCGGAGCAGTCTATGGCTACACCTTC.

As DNA, the CDR3 is TGTGCCAGCAGTTTTTTTGGCACTGAAGCTTTCTTT. This sequence encodes CASSFFGTEAFF. The J gene is TRBJ1-1, the V gene TRBV12-3 or TRBV12-4, with D unclear. Trimming cost V 3 bases and J 4 bases, with 6 bases left between them. The CDR3 has 12 amino acids.

V is TRBV7-2 and J is TRBJ2-2; D is perhaps TRBD2 (5 bases). CDR3 length: 16 amino acids. Germline loops: CDR1 SGHTA, CDR2 FQGNSA. The ends were cut back, 4 bases at V and 2 bases at J, with 14 bases in the middle. Written as DNA, the CDR3 is TGTGCCAGCAGCTCGAGGCGGGCAGGAAACACCGGGGAGCTGTTTTTT. Protein product: CASSSRRAGNTGELFF.

This clone was counted once. The genes are TRBV9 and TRBJ2-5, with TRBD2 matching 7 bases. Germline values: CDR1 SGDLS, CDR2 YYNGEE. The V and J ends lost 6 bases and 5 bases, in that order; junction bases with no gene match: 10. CDR3 size: 14 residues. The CDR3 spells CASISMRERETQYF. CDR3 nucleotides: TGTGCCAGCATCTCCATGCGGGAGAGGGAGACCCAGTACTTC.

The rearrangement joins TRBV2 to TRBJ2-2; 10 nucleotides agree with TRBD2. The CDR3 is 17 residues long. The ends lost 7 bases at V and 4 bases at J; junction bases unmatched: 12. Germline lookup yields CDR1 SNHLY and CDR2 FYNNEI. DNA for the CDR3: TGTGCCAGCACTAGCGGGAGTGGGTTCGTTGGCACCGGGGAGCTGTTTTTT. Its protein product is CASTSGSGFVGTGELFF.

This chain uses TRBV19 with TRBJ2-3; D is unclear. Deletions cut 3 bases from V and 4 bases from J, with 8 bases between. Germline V gene data show CDR1 as LNHDA and CDR2 as SQIVND (reference sequence). The CDR3 contains 13 residues. CDR3 DNA sequence: TGTGCCAGTAGTATTTCGAGCCCAGATACGCAGTATTTT. It codes for CASSISSPDTQYF.

The rearrangement joins TRBV5-1 to TRBJ1-6, with D possibly being TRBD1 (5 bases). This CDR3 region has 14 residues. The germline gives CDR1 SGHRS, CDR2 YFSETQ. With 3 bases removed from V and 10 bases from J, the gap between germline ends came to 14 bases. The CDR3 loop is CASSSQGRVSPLHF. DNA of the CDR3: TGCGCCAGCAGCTCCCAGGGACGAGTATCACCCCTCCACTTT. Full variable domain (outside the CDR3, taken from reference TRBV5-1 and TRBJ1-6): KAGVTQTPRYLIKTRGQQVTLSCSPISGHRSVSWYQQTPGQGLQFLFEYFSETQRNKGNFPGRFSGRQFSNSRSEMNVSTLELGDSALYLCASSSQGRVSPLHFGNGTRLTVT.

This chain uses TRBV20-1 with TRBJ1-6, with 7 bases aligning to TRBD1. The V and J ends lost 3 bases and 6 bases, in that order; junction bases with no gene match: 5. Germline lookup yields CDR1 DFQATT and CDR2 SNEGSKA (reference sequence). CDR3 length: 14 residues. In DNA form, the CDR3 reads TGCAGTGCTAGTACGGCAGGGGGTAATTCACCCCTCCACTTT. This translates into CSASTAGGNSPLHF.

The V gene is TRBV5-4, the J gene TRBJ2-7; weak D call: TRBD2 (6 bases). The CDR3 is 12 amino acids. The V gene lost 4 bases and the J gene lost 3 bases, with 8 bases spanning the gap. Germline V gene data show CDR1 as SGHNT and CDR2 as YYREEE (reference sequence). The DNA for the CDR3 is TGTGCCAGCAGCCACGGGGGCTACGAGCAGTACTTC. It specifies CASSHGGYEQYF.

This clone showed up just once. This chain links TRBV27 with TRBJ2-3; D is uncertain. Germline CDR1 and CDR2: MNHEY and SMNVEV (reference sequence). This CDR3 has 14 residues. Trimming removed 8 bases at V and 1 base at J, with 13 bases between. The CDR3 DNA reads TGTGCCAGCTCCAAACGTGGGGGCACAGATACGCAGTATTTT. Protein: CASSKRGGTDTQYF.

The chain is built from TRBV2 and TRBJ2-1, with a weak D call TRBD2 (6 bases). Between the trimmed V and J ends, which lost 2 bases and 6 bases, there was a span of 14 bases. Germline V CDR1 and CDR2: SNHLY, FYNNEI. The CDR3 covers 15 residues. CDR3 in amino acids: CASSELAALANEQFF. DNA of the CDR3: TGTGCCAGCAGTGAATTAGCGGCGCTGGCCAATGAGCAGTTCTTC.

The V call is TRBV6-1, the J call TRBJ2-7, with 7 bases matching TRBD1. This CDR3 region has 16 residues. Trimming took 2 bases from V and 0 from J; bases not matched to a gene: 7. CDR1 is MNHNS, CDR2 SASEGT, per germline. The CDR3 sequence: CASSEIGRGTSYEQYF. DNA for the CDR3: TGTGCCAGCAGTGAAATTGGCAGGGGGACCTCCTACGAGCAGTACTTC.

To note about this clone: One end of the junction is discordant with germline, which a read error may explain. The rearrangement joins TRBV18 to TRBJ2-3; 7 bases agree with TRBD2. The CDR3 is 16 residues long. Germline loops: CDR1 KGHSH, CDR2 LQKENI. This CDR3 reads CASSPLAIDNTDTQYF. CDR3 in DNA: TGTGCCAGCTCTCCACTAGCGATCGATAATACAGATACGCAGTATTTT.

This clone has a single count. J is TRBJ2-4 and V is TRBV19; possible D gene TRBD2, 6 bases. Germline V gene lookup returns CDR1 LNHDA and CDR2 SQIVND (reference sequence). V was trimmed by 3 bases and J by 5 bases, leaving 11 bases between them. The CDR3 loop spans 14 amino acids. The CDR3 region has the DNA TGTGCCAGTAGTATGTGGGAGGCTGAAAACATTCAGTACTTC. It translates to CASSMWEAENIQYF.

The chain couples TRBV3-1 (or the pseudogene TRBV3-2) to TRBJ2-5; D is unclear. The V end was cut by 1 base, the J end by 7 bases, with 16 bases between. Per the germline V gene, CDR1 is LGHDT and CDR2 is YNNKEL (reference sequence). CDR3 length: 15 residues. This chain's CDR3 is CASSQGLSVRGTQYF. CDR3 nucleotides: TGTGCCAGCAGCCAAGGATTATCAGTCCGAGGGACCCAGTACTTC.

CDR3 sequence: CATSRDKSGNEKLFF. CDR3 DNA sequence: TGTGCCACCAGCAGGGATAAATCAGGGAATGAAAAACTGTTTTTT. The chain is built from TRBV15 and TRBJ1-4, with D maybe TRBD1 (5 bases). From germline, CDR1 is LNHNV and CDR2 YYDKDF (reference sequence). Trimming cost V 3 bases and J 5 bases, with 13 bases left between them. CDR3 size: 15 residues.